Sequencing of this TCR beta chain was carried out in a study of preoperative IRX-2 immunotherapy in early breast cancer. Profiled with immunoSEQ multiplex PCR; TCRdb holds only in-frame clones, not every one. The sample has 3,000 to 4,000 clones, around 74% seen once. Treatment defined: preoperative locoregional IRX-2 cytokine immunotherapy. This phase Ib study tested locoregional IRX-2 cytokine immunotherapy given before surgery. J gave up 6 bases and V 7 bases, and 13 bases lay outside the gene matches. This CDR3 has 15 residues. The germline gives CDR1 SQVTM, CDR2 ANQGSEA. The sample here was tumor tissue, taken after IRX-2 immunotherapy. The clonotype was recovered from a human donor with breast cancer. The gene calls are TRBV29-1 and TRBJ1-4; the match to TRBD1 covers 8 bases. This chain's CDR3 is CSGRRGGQGHEKLFF. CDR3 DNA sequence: TGCAGCGGGCGGAGGGGAGGACAGGGACATGAAAAACTGTTTTTT.